The entry that follows covers one T cell receptor (beta chain) sequence. This specimen belongs to a study of T cell responses to AZD1222 COVID-19 vaccine. Clones were sequenced by immunoSEQ multiplex PCR, and TCRdb holds only the in-frame ones, with some missing. The sample has 85,000 to 120,000 clones; about 86% are singletons. Trimming left V 3 bases short and J 4 bases short, with 15 bases between. This CDR3 has 15 amino acids. Germline CDR1 reads LNHNV; CDR2 reads YYDKDF (reference sequence). The receptor's source is an adult in good health. Material: peripheral blood, obtained on day 0 of AZD1222 vaccination. The V call is TRBV15, the J call TRBJ1-1; tentative D call: TRBD1 (5 bases). The CDR3 region has the DNA TGTGCCACCAGCAGCACCTTCGGCAGGGCCACTGAAGCTTTCTTT. Protein: CATSSTFGRATEAFF.